This T cell receptor (beta chain) originates from a study of T cell responses to AZD1222 COVID-19 vaccine. The study, taken as a whole, reports: Repertoires were obtained solely post-peak T cell response.

Germline CDR1 reads MGHDK; CDR2 reads SYGVNS. The junction had 7 bases not matched to a gene; V was cut back by 2 bases and J by 7 bases. The CDR3 loop spans 15 amino acids. This clone was seen only a few times. Its antigen is unknown. Sequencing used immunoSEQ multiplex PCR; TCRdb keeps in-frame clones, though not all of them. The table has some 110,000 clones, 86% seen once. The clonotype originates from an adult who received the MenACWY meningococcal vaccine as a control. The V and J genes are TRBV25-1 and TRBJ2-2, with TRBD2 matching over 7 bases. The sample consisted of peripheral blood, taken 28 days after the second dose of the MenACWY control vaccine. The chain's CDR3 is CASSEHFGEGGELFF. The CDR3 DNA reads TGTGCCAGCAGTGAACACTTCGGGGAGGGCGGGGAGCTGTTTTTT.